This T cell receptor beta chain appears in the sequencing data of a study of CD8+ T cells in alopecia areata (dated by TCRdb to the late 2010s). Background on the whole study: The treated patients, all with moderate-to-severe alopecia areata, were enrolled in an open-label pilot trial of oral tofacitinib given at 5 to 10 mg twice daily. Tofacitinib was given for 6 to 18 months, followed by 6 months of follow-up off drug to assess delayed response and recurrence. In treated patients, disease severity was measured using the SALT score, which gives the percentage of scalp surface area affected. The study used high-throughput TCRbeta sequencing to examine T cell clonal expansion in alopecia areata, in both the C3H/HeJ mouse model and human patients. On the human side, TCRbeta sequencing was run on scalp tissue and on sorted CD4+ and CD8+ peripheral blood T cells from healthy controls and from alopecia areata patients with either patchy or totalis/universalis disease. Biopsies were taken from tofacitinib-treated patients at baseline and at 4 and 24 weeks of treatment, and a later scalp biopsy was taken in several of the tofacitinib-treated patients. Clonality in the scalp was compared among normal scalp (n=4), patchy alopecia areata scalp (n=8), and alopecia totalis/universalis scalp (n=8). RNA was obtained with the PAXgene miRNA kit for fixed scalp, the miRNeasy kit for PBMCs, and the RNeasy kit for mouse skin. Amplification of TCRbeta CDR3 regions was done by immunoSEQ multiplex PCR using 35 Vbeta forward primers and 13 Jbeta reverse primers.

The time point label here, explained by the study, means: 24 weeks on oral tofacitinib. What the treatment or condition label conveys for this sample: oral pan-JAK inhibitor, 5-10 mg twice daily. Lesional scalp punch biopsies and peripheral blood were collected from alopecia areata patients. After PBMCs were isolated by density centrifugation and stained for CD3, CD4 and CD8, a FACSAria was used to sort CD4+ and CD8+ T cells. Comment on this clone: Its antigen is unknown. No base-level quality is on record; no much larger clone is a single base apart.

What the study reported, not specific to this receptor: Compared with normal scalp, lesional scalp had higher clonality and more expanded CD8+ clones, particularly in alopecia totalis/universalis, a pattern that suggests antigenic drive. Because the treated cohort was small and had just a single nonresponder, larger studies are needed to establish links between baseline CD8+ expansion and response. Unlike mouse skin, where gammadelta T cells dominate, normal human skin contains resident alphabeta T cells that get sequenced too, which complicates analysis of the scalp TCR repertoire. With tofacitinib, both scalp clonality and the number of expanded CD8+ clones among the top 100 scalp clones went down significantly. Shared TCR sequences between patients were less evident than in mice, which may be partly attributable to HLA diversity in the patient population. During tofacitinib treatment, many expanded lesional clones remained in scalp and blood, and this persistence may partly explain relapse after treatment is stopped.

The CDR3 runs 14 residues from the cysteine to the phenylalanine. Of all the DNA, just the CDR3 is kept, 42 bases in frame from base 1. The germline V gene gives CDR1 as SGHTA and CDR2 as FQGNSA. V is reduced by 1 base and J by 2 bases, leaving a spacing of 7 bases between them. Library construction relied on the immunoSEQ multiplex PCR assay. RNA was extracted from all samples and reverse transcribed into cDNA, which served as template for TCR sequencing. First-strand cDNA was synthesized using SuperScript III with a 2:1 mix of oligo-dT and random hexamers. A synthetic immune receptor repertoire was used to measure amplification bias, and any remaining bias was corrected computationally. The original pipeline was this. Raw reads were preprocessed to remove errors, and CDR3 was defined according to IMGT conventions as the region from the conserved cysteine to phenylalanine. To get clonality, Shannon entropy was normalized by log2 of the number of productive unique TCRs and the result was subtracted from 1. CD4 or CD8 identity of scalp clones was inferred by cross-referencing scalp TCRbeta sequences with sorted blood CD4 and CD8 repertoires. Here the immuneACCESS table is served through TCRdb, limited to in-frame sequences with V and J called. Missing clones are a known gap in these copies; in checked studies unresolved V genes cover under half, and the rest lacks a known reason. The V and J calls and clone size are taken from that table; D and trimming were inferred from the DNA. The sample table contains around 200,000 clones; only one count was recorded for around 50% of them. The biggest ten clones account for roughly 13% of the sample.

This receptor was identified in a human donor with alopecia areata. Recombination connected TRBV7-2 to TRBJ2-3, with the D gene call left open. Source: CD8+ T cells sorted from blood, taken at week 24, from a patient treated with tofacitinib. The DNA sequence is as follows: TGTGCCAGCAGCTTAGAACTTATCACAGATACGCAGTATTTT. Its translation is CASSLELITDTQYF.